The 6 T cell receptor beta chains given below trace back to one sample, sequenced in a study of blood T cell repertoires in COVID-19. Repertoires were generated with immunoSEQ multiplex PCR, while TCRdb's copy carries only in-frame clones and drops some. The data show some 350,000 clones, 88% seen once. Sequenced: peripheral blood. These receptor sequences come from a woman aged 65 to 85 with COVID-19, enrolled during active disease.

The chain recombines TRBV2 with TRBJ2-3; D is unresolved. V was shortened by 4 bases and J by 4 bases, with 12 bases between the two germline ends. The length of the CDR3 is 14 residues. Germline CDR1 is SNHLY and CDR2 is FYNNEI. CDR3 sequence (DNA): TGTGCCAGCAGTGTTAATTCGGTCCCAGATACGCAGTATTTT. Translated, it gives CASSVNSVPDTQYF.

The chain couples TRBV6-5 to TRBJ2-1, with 13 bases matching TRBD2. V was pared by 5 bases and J by 8 bases, with 3 bases of the junction left unmatched. The CDR3 is made up of 14 amino acids. Germline V gene lookup returns CDR1 MNHEY and CDR2 SVGAGI. CDR3 in amino acids: CASSRTSGGHEQFF. CDR3 in DNA: TGTGCCAGCAGTCGGACTAGCGGGGGCCATGAGCAGTTCTTC.

This clone was detected only once. The DNA of the CDR3 is TGTGCCAGCAGTGACTTAGCGGCAGATACGCAGTATTTT. Its protein product is CASSDLAADTQYF. This chain connects TRBV2 to TRBJ2-3; a weak D match, TRBD2 (6 bases). In germline, CDR1 is SNHLY, CDR2 FYNNEI. This CDR3 is built from 13 residues. V dropped 3 bases and J dropped 4 bases, with 8 bases sitting between them.

This clone was counted a single time. The chain links TRBV4-3 to TRBJ2-7; 7 positions match TRBD1. The CDR3 is 15 amino acids. Germline CDR1 is LGHNA and CDR2 is YSLEER. Losses at the gene ends were 0 bases for V and 1 base for J; bases not matched to a gene: 3. The CDR3 nucleotides read TGCGCCAGCAGCCAAGATCCGGACAGGTCCTACGAGCAGTACTTC. Residues: CASSQDPDRSYEQYF.

V usage is TRBV27 and J usage is TRBJ2-7; 12 bases fit TRBD1. V dropped 8 bases and J dropped 4; count of bases not matched to a gene: 3. This CDR3 region has 13 residues. Germline CDR1 MNHEY, CDR2 SMNVEV (reference sequence). CDR3 residues: CASRDRGLYEQYF. In nucleotides, the CDR3 is TGTGCCAGCCGGGACAGGGGGCTTTACGAGCAGTACTTC.

This clone has just one count. The chain links TRBV5-6 to TRBJ2-7; TRBD1 is a possible D gene (5 bases). CDR1 is SGHDT, CDR2 YYEEEE, per germline. V was cut by 4 bases and J by 2 bases, with 16 bases left in between. This CDR3 comprises 15 residues. The CDR3 here is CASSRILWGTYEQYF. For the CDR3, the DNA is TGTGCCAGCAGCCGTATTTTGTGGGGCACCTACGAGCAGTACTTC. The full variable domain, rest sourced from reference TRBV5-6 and TRBJ2-7, is DAGVTQSPTHLIKTRGQQVTLRCSPKSGHDTVSWYQQALGQGPQFIFQYYEEEERQRGNFPDRFSGHQFPNYSSELNVNALLLGDSALYLCASSRILWGTYEQYFGPGTRLTVT.